Reported below is one T cell receptor beta chain. The data belong to a study of blood T cell repertoires in COVID-19. Looking at the study overall: Samples representing acute and convalescent COVID-19 were sourced from the United States, Italy and Spain.

The CDR3 runs 12 residues. Germline CDR1 reads GTSNPN; CDR2 reads SVGIG (reference sequence). With 3 bases clipped from V and 7 bases from J, the junction kept 6 bases outside the gene matches. This table comes from immunoSEQ multiplex PCR, and its TCRdb copy is limited to in-frame clones, with some not included. The repertoire holds about 160,000 clones, with about 80% as singletons. The receptor's source is a man in his 70s with acute or convalescent COVID-19. Sequences were obtained from peripheral blood. The chain employs TRBV30 and TRBJ2-7; 7 bases agree with TRBD1. DNA of the CDR3: TGTGCCTGGAGGAGGGGGCCTAGGGAGCAGTACTTC. Translating it yields CAWRRGPREQYF.